The T cell receptor (beta chain) under discussion was sequenced for a study of blood T cell repertoires in COVID-19 (dated by TCRdb to the early 2020s). Notes on the research overall: The collaborator samples originated in the United States, Italy and Spain and spanned the acute and convalescent phases of COVID-19. The samples were drawn from the first 160 participants of the ongoing ImmuneRACE study and from 1,254 subjects provided by 6 global collaborators. Subjects who had been exposed to COVID-19, were actively infected with it, or had recovered from it provided the deeply sampled blood TCRbeta repertoires that made up the dataset. Where available, HLA class I and class II types were taken from metadata supplied by the sample provider and were not determined by assay-based typing. The material from the prospective study consisted of cDNA or gDNA derived from T cells, B-cell-depleted T cells, or PBMCs. A freely available public database, intended as a resource for researchers studying the immune response to SARS-CoV-2, is where the repertoires were released. The sample metadata nearly always contained a de-identified subject ID, COVID-19 status, age in years and sex. Broader findings and caveats from the paper: The quantity of clinical and demographic metadata differed by source and by participant and was supplied without curation.

The immunoSEQ Assay, a bias-controlled multiplex PCR, was used to amplify TCRbeta CDR3 regions from genomic DNA. The paper's processing steps were these. Nucleated cell counts per sample were estimated from amplification of reference gene primers within the assay. To quantify the absolute abundance of each unique TCRbeta CDR3 rearrangement, sequence reads were collapsed and filtered. Productive Simpson clonality was computed per sample as the square root of Simpson's diversity index over productive rearrangements. The table comes from immuneACCESS by way of TCRdb, which keeps in-frame sequences with V and J called. Part of the clones is missing from these tables; in studies checked, under half for an unresolved V gene and the rest for unknown reasons. Clonal size and the V and J genes are those of that table, whereas D and trimming came from the DNA. The sample table holds a few hundred thousand clones, of which roughly 87% were seen once. 0.7% of the sample comes from the top ten.

Whole blood was collected in K2EDTA tubes by collaborating institutions according to the institutions' own protocols. For TCRbeta analysis, collaborators shipped samples as frozen whole blood, isolated PBMCs, or DNA extracted from either of those sample types. Points on this clone: Its antigen has not been determined. No much larger clonotype is one base removed from it; base qualities were not supplied.

V loses 0 bases at its end and J loses 6 bases; junction bases beyond the gene matches: 4. The germline V gene encodes CDR1 MRHNA and CDR2 SNTAGT. Counted from cysteine to phenylalanine, this CDR3 has 15 amino acids. CDR3 DNA only is kept here, 45 bases in frame from base 1. This receptor was taken from a human donor in a cohort sampled during active COVID-19. The sequencing sample was made of peripheral blood. This sequence uses TRBV6-4 and TRBJ2-2, with 7 bases matching TRBD1. The CDR3 has the sequence CASSDSGGASGELFF. The nucleotides are TGTGCCAGCAGTGACTCAGGGGGCGCGTCCGGGGAGCTGTTTTTT.